This T cell receptor beta chain appears in the sequencing data of a study of monozygotic twins with inflammatory bowel disease. Regarding the study as a whole: Diversity of TCRbeta measured by inverse Simpson was lower in IBD patients than in healthy co-twins. For IBD patients, clonotypes shared with others were fewer than for healthy twins, especially with disease activity.

A note on this clonotype: Its antigen is still unknown.

Through template switching, UMIs that included a 6-nucleotide sample barcode were added. One entry per CDR3 protein, without DNA, is what TCRdb gives after re-calling the 5' RACE reads. In all, the sample yields 160,000 or so distinct CDR3 sequences. The CDR3 is 13 residues long. Germline-derived CDR1 and CDR2 are SGHRS and YFSETQ. Sequencing input: blood. The chain couples TRBV5-1 to TRBJ2-7; TCRdb gives TRBD1 as the D gene, but with no DNA this cannot be confirmed. The receptor comes from a human donor with ulcerative colitis or Crohn's disease, or a healthy co-twin of an affected twin (not recorded which). The CDR3 sequence is CASSLGDIGRQYF.